Shown below are 2 T cell receptor beta chains from a single sample sequenced in a study of technical replicates of blood from several donors (dated by TCRdb to about 2017). The library was produced with the immunoSEQ multiplex PCR assay. Here the immuneACCESS table is served through TCRdb, limited to in-frame sequences with V and J called. Missing clones are a known gap in these copies; in checked studies unresolved V genes cover under half, and the rest lacks a known reason. The sample has just under 60,000 clones on record, less than 95% of them singletons. Together, the top ten hold approximately 2.9% of the sample. Sequencing was performed on PBMCs. These TCRs come from a human donor in good health. Some clones in this sample may be carry-over from other donors' samples.

The chain couples TRBV5-6 to TRBJ1-3; D is unclear. V was pared by 4 bases and J by 12 bases, with 11 bases between. The CDR3 contains 11 residues. Germline V gives CDR1 SGHDT, CDR2 YYEEEE. The CDR3 bases are TGTGCCAGCAGCAACGAAATCGGCATATATTTT. This translates into CASSNEIGIYF.

V usage is TRBV2 and J usage is TRBJ2-2; D not resolved. Trimming shortened V by 9 bases and J by 0 bases, and 8 bases separated the two germline ends. The germline V gene encodes CDR1 SNHLY and CDR2 FYNNEI. The CDR3 is 13 amino acids. Here the CDR3 reads CARMGTNTGELFF. In DNA, the CDR3 is TGTGCCAGGATGGGCACGAACACCGGGGAGCTGTTTTTT.